This TCR beta chain was observed in a study of shared clonotypes between healthy human individuals. Several immunoSEQ 96-well plates shared each subset's DNA, each plate a replicate. Libraries were prepared by immunoSEQ multiplex PCR; TCRdb keeps only in-frame clonotypes and omits some of them. The table includes roughly 450,000 clones, 79% detected once. The sequenced sample was PBMCs. The source is a woman aged 40 to 49 in good health. Some clones in this sample may be carry-over from other donors' samples.

The CDR3 DNA reads as TGTGCCAGCAGCTTGTTAGTTCCTGGAAACACCATATATTTT. Translating gives CASSLLVPGNTIYF. J is TRBJ1-3 and V is TRBV5-8; the D is unclear. This CDR3 is built from 14 residues. The V gene's germline CDR1 is SGHTS and CDR2 YDEGEE. V was shortened by 1 base and J by 2 bases, with 7 bases between the two germline ends.